This record concerns one T cell receptor beta chain sequence. This sample stems from a study of CD8+ T cells in alopecia areata. The CDR3 runs to 13 residues. The germline CDR1 and CDR2 sequences are SQVTM and ANQGSEA. V dropped 6 bases and J dropped 4 bases, with 15 bases sitting between them. After isolation, RNA underwent reverse transcription to generate cDNA as the sequencing template. Profiled with immunoSEQ multiplex PCR; TCRdb holds only in-frame clones, not every one. This sample has 120,000 or so clones, with around two fifths found just once. The V and J genes are TRBV29-1 and TRBJ1-2; D is perhaps TRBD1 (5 bases). The receptor was derived from a human donor with alopecia areata. Sequenced: CD4+ T cells sorted from blood. The DNA for the CDR3 is TGCAGCGTGGGGGACCTCGGGGGCTATGGCTACACCTTC. This translates into CSVGDLGGYGYTF.